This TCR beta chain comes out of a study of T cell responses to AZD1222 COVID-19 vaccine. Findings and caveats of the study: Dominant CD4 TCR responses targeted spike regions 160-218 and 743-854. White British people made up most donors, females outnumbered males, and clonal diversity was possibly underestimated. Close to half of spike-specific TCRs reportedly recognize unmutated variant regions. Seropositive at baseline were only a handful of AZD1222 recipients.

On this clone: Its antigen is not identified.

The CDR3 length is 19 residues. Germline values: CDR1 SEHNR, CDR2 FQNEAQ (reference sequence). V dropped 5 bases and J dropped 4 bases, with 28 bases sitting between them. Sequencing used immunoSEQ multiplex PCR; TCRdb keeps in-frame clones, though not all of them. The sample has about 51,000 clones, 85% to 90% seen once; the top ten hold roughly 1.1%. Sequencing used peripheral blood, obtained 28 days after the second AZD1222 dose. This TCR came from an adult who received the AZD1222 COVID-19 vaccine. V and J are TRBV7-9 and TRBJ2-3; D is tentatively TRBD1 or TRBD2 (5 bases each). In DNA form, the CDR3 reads TGTGCCAGCAGCGGCCGGGATTCTGGGGCAGATTATGGGGCAGATACGCAGTATTTT. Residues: CASSGRDSGADYGADTQYF.